The clone carrying this T cell receptor (beta chain) has at least ten counts. Antigen unknown. The CDR3 totals 16 residues. Germline lookup yields CDR1 LGHNA and CDR2 YSLEER. Trimming cost V 0 bases and J 7 bases, with 16 bases left between them. The data are from a study of CD8+CD57+ T cells in acquired aplastic anemia. For the study at large: Sorted CD4+ and CD8+ cells gave an average of approximately 3.4 ug of DNA.

Only patients with CD8+CD57+ cell expansion on flow cytometry were chosen for sequencing. Study-level points and caveats: Shared by patients and controls, 25 to 30 CD8+ CDR3s were abundant in patients.

Genomic DNA served as template for TCR beta VDJ and CDR3 profiling. A single record per CDR3 protein comes from TCRdb applying MiXCR to the reads. The table lists 150,000 to 180,000 distinct CDR3 sequences, over 50% of them singletons. This sequence originates from a human donor with aplastic anemia. The sequencing sample was made of sorted CD4+, CD8+, or CD8+CD57+ T cells (not recorded which) from PBMCs. The V gene is TRBV4-3, the J gene TRBJ2-1, with D perhaps matching TRBD1 (6 bases). The CDR3 region has the DNA TGCGCCAGCAGCCAAGATTACAGGGCTTGGTCTAATGAGCAGTTCTTC. It yields the protein CASSQDYRAWSNEQFF.